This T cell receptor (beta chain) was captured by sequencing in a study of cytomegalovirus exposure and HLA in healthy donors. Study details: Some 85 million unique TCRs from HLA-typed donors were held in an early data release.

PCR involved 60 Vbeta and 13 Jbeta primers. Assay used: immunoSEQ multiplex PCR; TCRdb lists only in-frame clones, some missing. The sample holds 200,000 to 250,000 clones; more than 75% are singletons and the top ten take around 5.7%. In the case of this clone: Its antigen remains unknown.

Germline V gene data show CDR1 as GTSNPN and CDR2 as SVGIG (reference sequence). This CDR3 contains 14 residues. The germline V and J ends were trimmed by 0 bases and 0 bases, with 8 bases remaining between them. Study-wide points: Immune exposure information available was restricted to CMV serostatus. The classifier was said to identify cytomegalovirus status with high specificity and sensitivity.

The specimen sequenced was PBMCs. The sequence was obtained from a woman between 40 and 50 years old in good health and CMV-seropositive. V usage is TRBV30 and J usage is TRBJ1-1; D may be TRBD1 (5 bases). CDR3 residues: CAWSVVGVNTEAFF. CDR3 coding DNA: TGTGCCTGGAGTGTCGTAGGGGTGAACACTGAAGCTTTCTTT.